This TCR beta chain was found in a study of shared clonotypes between healthy human individuals. Division of CD4+ cells produced a CD45RA+ naive subset and a CD45RA-negative memory subset. Here immunoSEQ multiplex PCR was the method, and the copy in TCRdb shows in-frame clones only, minus some. The sample contains 200,000 to 250,000 clones, just over 65% of which appear only once. Notes on this clone: The antigen remains undetermined.

Findings and limits, study-wide: What rarefaction showed was incomplete sorted-subset sequencing despite large depth. Sharing across four donors was seen in 5% to 5.5% of naive CD4 clonotypes.

Germline-derived CDR1 and CDR2 are SGDLS and YYNGEE. V was pared by 3 bases and J by 4 bases, with 5 bases of the junction left unmatched. This CDR3 region has 15 residues. The V and J genes are TRBV9 and TRBJ1-4; 8 bases align to TRBD1. This TCR derives from a man younger than 40 in good health. Source material: memory CD4+ T cells sorted from blood. Subset defined: CD45RA-negative fraction. The CDR3 coding sequence is TGTGCCAGCAGCGCGTCCGACAGGGGTAATGAAAAACTGTTTTTT. Its protein is CASSASDRGNEKLFF.